The 5 T cell receptor beta chains given below trace back to one sample, sequenced in a study of T cells in Graves' hyperthyroidism and ophthalmopathy. RNA transcripts were the template for amplifying TCR beta CDR3 regions. Using the HTBI primer set, a first-round RT-PCR was run on the TCR CDR3. TCRdb re-derived calls from the multiplex PCR reads in MiXCR, one entry per CDR3 protein. Of around 290,000 distinct CDR3 sequences listed, approximately 15% are singletons. Sequenced input: blood. The receptors originated from a woman aged 40 to 50 with Graves' hyperthyroidism.

The table lists this clonotype with many counts. V gene TRBV3-1 combines with J gene TRBJ1-6; 8 nucleotides agree with TRBD1. The CDR3 consists of 16 residues. Germline loops: CDR1 LGHDT, CDR2 YNNKEL (reference sequence). Trimming removed 4 bases from V and 8 bases from J; junction bases left unmatched: 10. CDR3 amino acids: CASSPRYRGDDSPLHF. CDR3 DNA: TGTGCCAGCAGCCCACGCTACAGGGGGGACGATTCACCCCTCCACTTT.

This clonotype was found many times. The chain joins TRBV2 to TRBJ2-7, with no clear D. V dropped 4 bases and J dropped 0 bases, with 7 bases sitting between them. The germline CDR1 and CDR2 sequences are SNHLY and FYNNEI. The length of the CDR3 is 13 residues. CDR3 coding DNA: TGTGCCAGCAGTGTCTGGCCCTCCTACGAGCAGTACTTC. It specifies CASSVWPSYEQYF.

This clonotype was observed at least ten times. The chain recombines TRBV7-2 with TRBJ2-5; TRBD2 aligns across 7 bases. J gave up 5 bases and V 3 bases, and 6 bases lay outside the gene matches. The CDR3 spans 14 residues. Germline values: CDR1 SGHTA, CDR2 FQGNSA. CDR3 DNA sequence: TGTGCCAGCAGCTTCGGCGGGAGAAAGGAGACCCAGTACTTC. Its translation: CASSFGGRKETQYF. Together with reference TRBV7-2 and TRBJ2-5, the CDR3 gives the full variable domain: GAGVSQSPSNKVTEKGKDVELRCDPISGHTALYWYRQSLGQGLEFLIYFQGNSAPDKSGLPSDRFSAERTGGSVSTLTIQRTQQEDSAVYLCASSFGGRKETQYFGPGTRLLVL.

This clonotype occurred many times. This chain links TRBV20-1 with TRBJ2-3; 9 nucleotides match TRBD2. The CDR3 spans 15 residues. Germline trimming cut 6 bases from V and 2 bases from J; bases unmatched to any gene: 9. From germline, CDR1 is DFQATT and CDR2 SNEGSKA (reference sequence). The CDR3 here is CSAASTSGSTDTQYF. CDR3 DNA sequence: TGCAGTGCCGCATCGACTAGCGGCTCCACAGATACGCAGTATTTT.

This clonotype was seen ten or more times. J is TRBJ1-3 and V is TRBV20-1; D gene uncertain. Germline values: CDR1 DFQATT, CDR2 SNEGSKA (reference sequence). Deletions cut 1 base from V and 6 bases from J, with 4 bases between. This CDR3 is 11 amino acids long. In DNA form, the CDR3 reads TGCAGTGCTAGAGTAGCAAACACCATATATTTT. Translating it yields CSARVANTIYF.